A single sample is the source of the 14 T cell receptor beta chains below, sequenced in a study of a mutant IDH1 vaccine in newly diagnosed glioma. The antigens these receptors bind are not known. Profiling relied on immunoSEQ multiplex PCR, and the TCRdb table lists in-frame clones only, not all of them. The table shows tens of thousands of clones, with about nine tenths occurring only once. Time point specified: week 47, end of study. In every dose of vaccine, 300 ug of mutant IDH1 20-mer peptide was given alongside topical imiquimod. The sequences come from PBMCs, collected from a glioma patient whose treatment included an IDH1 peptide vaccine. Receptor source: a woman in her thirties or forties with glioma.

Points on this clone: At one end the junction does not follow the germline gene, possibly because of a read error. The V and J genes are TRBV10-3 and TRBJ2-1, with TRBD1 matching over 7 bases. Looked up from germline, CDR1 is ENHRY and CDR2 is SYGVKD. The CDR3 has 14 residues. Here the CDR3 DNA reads TGTGCCATCAGGGACCGGGACAGCTACAATGCGCAGTTCTTC. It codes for CAIRDRDSYNAQFF.

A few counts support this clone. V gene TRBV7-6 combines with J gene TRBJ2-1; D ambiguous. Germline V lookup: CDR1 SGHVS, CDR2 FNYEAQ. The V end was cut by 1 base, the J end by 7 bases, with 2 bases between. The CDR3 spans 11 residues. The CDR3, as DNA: TGTGCCAGCAGCTTAGGAAATGAGCAGTTCTTC. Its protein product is CASSLGNEQFF.

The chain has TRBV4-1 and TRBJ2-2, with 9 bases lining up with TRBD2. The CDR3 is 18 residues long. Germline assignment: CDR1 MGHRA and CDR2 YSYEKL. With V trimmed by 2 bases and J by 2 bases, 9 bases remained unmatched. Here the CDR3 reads CASSQKGRLAANTGELFF. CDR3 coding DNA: TGCGCCAGCAGCCAAAAGGGGAGACTAGCGGCTAACACCGGGGAGCTGTTTTTT.

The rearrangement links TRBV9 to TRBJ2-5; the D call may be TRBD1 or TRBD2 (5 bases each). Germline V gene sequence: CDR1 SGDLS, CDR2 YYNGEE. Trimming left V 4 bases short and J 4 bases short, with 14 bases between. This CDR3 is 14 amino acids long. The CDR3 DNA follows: TGTGCCAGCAGCCCCCTCCCGGGGCGAGAGACCCAGTACTTC. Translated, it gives CASSPLPGRETQYF.

CDR3 sequence reads: CASSPSKSSYNEQFF. CDR3 coding DNA: TGTGCCAGCAGCCCCTCAAAGAGCTCCTACAATGAGCAGTTCTTC. The chain combines TRBV7-2 with TRBJ2-1; D is ambiguous. The V end lost 5 bases, the J end lost 0 bases, and 11 bases lay between the germline ends. Looked up from germline, CDR1 is SGHTA and CDR2 is FQGNSA. The CDR3 sequence is 15 residues long.

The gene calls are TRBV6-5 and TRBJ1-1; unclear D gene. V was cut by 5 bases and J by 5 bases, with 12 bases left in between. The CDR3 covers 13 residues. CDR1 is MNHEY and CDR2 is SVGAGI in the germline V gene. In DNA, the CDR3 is TGTGCCAGCAGTGCCAGTGGGTATACTGAAGCTTTCTTT. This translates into CASSASGYTEAFF.

The CDR3 DNA reads as TGTGCCAGCAGTGAAAGCAGGGGTGGCGAAAAACTGTTTTTT. The encoded protein is CASSESRGGEKLFF. The chain joins TRBV2 to TRBJ1-4; perhaps TRBD1 as D (6 bases). Germline CDR1 and CDR2: SNHLY and FYNNEI. V shed 2 bases and J shed 8 bases, with 12 bases lying between them. The CDR3 is 14 amino acids.

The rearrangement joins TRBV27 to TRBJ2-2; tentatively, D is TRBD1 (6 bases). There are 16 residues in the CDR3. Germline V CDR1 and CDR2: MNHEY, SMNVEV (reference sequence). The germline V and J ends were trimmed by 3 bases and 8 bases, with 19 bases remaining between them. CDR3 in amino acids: CASSFTRDKIPGELFF. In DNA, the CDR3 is TGTGCCAGCAGTTTCACCCGGGACAAAATTCCGGGGGAGCTGTTTTTT.

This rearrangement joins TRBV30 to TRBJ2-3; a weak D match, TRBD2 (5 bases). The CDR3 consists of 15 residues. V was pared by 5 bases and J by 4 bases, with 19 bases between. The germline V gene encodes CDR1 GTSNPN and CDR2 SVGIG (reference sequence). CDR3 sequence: CAWGQTGPGADTQYF. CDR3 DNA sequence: TGTGCCTGGGGTCAGACCGGCCCCGGGGCAGATACGCAGTATTTT.

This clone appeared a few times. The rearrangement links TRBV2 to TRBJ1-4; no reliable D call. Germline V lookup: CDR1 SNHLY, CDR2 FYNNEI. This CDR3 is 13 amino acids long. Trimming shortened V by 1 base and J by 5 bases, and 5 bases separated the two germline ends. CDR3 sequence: CASSEVGNEKLFF. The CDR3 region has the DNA TGTGCCAGCAGTGAAGTGGGAAATGAAAAACTGTTTTTT.

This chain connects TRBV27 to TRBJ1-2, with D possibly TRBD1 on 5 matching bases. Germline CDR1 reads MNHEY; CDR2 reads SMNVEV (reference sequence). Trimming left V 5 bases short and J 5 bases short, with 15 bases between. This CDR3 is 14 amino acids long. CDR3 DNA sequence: TGTGCCAGCAGTCCCGCCAGGGATCCGTATGGCTACACCTTC. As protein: CASSPARDPYGYTF.

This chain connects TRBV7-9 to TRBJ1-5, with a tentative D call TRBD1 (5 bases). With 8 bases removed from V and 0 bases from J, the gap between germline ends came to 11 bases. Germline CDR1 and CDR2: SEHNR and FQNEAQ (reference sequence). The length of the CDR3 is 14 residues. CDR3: CASGGVNSNQPQHF. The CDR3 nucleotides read TGTGCCAGCGGGGGGGTCAATAGCAATCAGCCCCAGCATTTT.

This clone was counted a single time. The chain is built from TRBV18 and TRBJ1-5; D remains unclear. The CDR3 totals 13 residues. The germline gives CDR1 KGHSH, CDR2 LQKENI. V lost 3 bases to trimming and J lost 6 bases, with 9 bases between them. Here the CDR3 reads CASSPTSGQPQHF. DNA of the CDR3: TGTGCCAGCTCACCCACCAGTGGTCAGCCCCAGCATTTT.

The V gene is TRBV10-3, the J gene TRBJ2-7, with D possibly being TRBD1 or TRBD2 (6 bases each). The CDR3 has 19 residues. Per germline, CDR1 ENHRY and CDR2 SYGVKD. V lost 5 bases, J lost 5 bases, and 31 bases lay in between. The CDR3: CAISPLTVKTEGGSHEQYF. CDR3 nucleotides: TGTGCCATCAGTCCATTGACAGTGAAAACTGAAGGGGGGTCCCACGAGCAGTACTTC.